The 25 T cell receptor beta chains below were found in one sample sequenced in a study of low-dose radiotherapy and immunotherapy resistance in tumors. cDNA synthesis used a TRAV/TRBV-specific primer set for both chains. Over 20 PCR cycles, TCRs were amplified from a constant-region primer and V-primer adapter. TCRdb ran MiXCR on the reads and lists one entry per CDR3 protein. The sample gives about 13,000 distinct CDR3 sequences, about 70% of which show up once; approximately 5% is in the top ten. The receptor source for this set is a human donor with advanced metastatic prostate, ovarian, gallbladder or colorectal cancer (not recorded which). This table probably holds off-target reads from a library built for another chain.

The rearrangement links TRBV25-1 to TRBJ1-5, with D possibly TRBD1 on 6 matching bases. The V and J ends lost 1 base and 15 bases respectively, with 22 bases between them. The CDR3 consists of 15 residues. Germline CDR1 reads MGHDK; CDR2 reads SYGVNS. The CDR3 DNA sequence: TGTGCCAGCAGTGAATCGGGACGGCAAGGGGGAGCCTTGCATTTT. Its translation is CASSESGRQGGALHF.

The chain uses TRBV5-6 and TRBJ2-7; D is uncertain. Trimming took off 4 bases at V and 2 bases at J, with 10 bases between the two ends. The CDR3 runs 13 residues. Germline CDR1 and CDR2: SGHDT and YYEEEE. CDR3 bases: TGTGCCAGCAGCCTGCAGGTTACCTACGAGCAGTACTTC. Amino acids: CASSLQVTYEQYF.

V gene TRBV23-1 combines with J gene TRBJ1-5; D unclear. TRBV23-1 is labeled an ORF, and its function is uncertain. V lost 8 bases and J 2 bases, leaving 13 bases between the germline ends. The CDR3 has 14 amino acids. In DNA, the CDR3 is TGCGCCAGCGTCCACCCGCCGGGCAATCAGCCCCAGCATTTT. Its translation: CASVHPPGNQPQHF.

The genes are TRBV20-1 and TRBJ2-5, with 8 positions matching TRBD1. J gave up 7 bases and V 8 bases, and 15 bases lay outside the gene matches. CDR3 length: 14 residues. Germline values: CDR1 DFQATT, CDR2 SNEGSKA (reference sequence). The DNA of the CDR3 is TGCAGTAAGATCCGGGACAGGAGCCTTGGGACCCAGTACTTC. It yields the protein CSKIRDRSLGTQYF.

The gene calls are TRBV18 and TRBJ1-6; D is perhaps TRBD1 (5 bases). V lost 5 bases, J lost 10 bases, and 12 bases lay in between. The CDR3 contains 13 residues. The germline CDR1 and CDR2 sequences are KGHSH and LQKENI. DNA of the CDR3: TGTGCCAGCTCAGGAGATTCAGGGTCACCCCTCCACTTT. Encoded protein: CASSGDSGSPLHF.

The rearrangement joins TRBV6-1 to TRBJ2-5, with D tentatively TRBD1 (5 bases). This CDR3 comprises 13 residues. The germline CDR1 and CDR2 sequences are MNHNS and SASEGT. The V and J ends lost 3 bases and 5 bases respectively, with 10 bases between them. The CDR3 DNA sequence: TGTGCCAGCAGTGATGGGGCCGGGGAGACCCAGTACTTC. Protein sequence: CASSDGAGETQYF.

This clonotype has just one count. This chain joins TRBV5-1 and TRBJ2-2; unclear D gene. CDR1 and CDR2 (germline): SGHRS, YFSETQ. Trimming cost V 3 bases and J 8 bases, with 14 bases left between them. The CDR3 is 14 residues long. This chain's CDR3 is CASSSPPRPGELFF. CDR3 DNA sequence: TGCGCCAGCAGCTCGCCCCCACGTCCGGGGGAGCTGTTTTTT.

This chain joins TRBV1 and TRBJ2-7; the listed D gene, TRBD2, was not tested against the DNA. TRBV1 is recorded as a pseudogene. The CDR3 spans 15 residues. CDR3 coding DNA: TGCGCCAGCAGCCAAGCGCTAGCGGGGTCCTACGAGCAGTACTTC. Translation: CASSQALAGSYEQYF.

This clonotype is a singleton in its sample. This chain links TRBV6-1 with TRBJ2-1; D gene unclear. Trimming removed 5 bases at V and 12 bases at J, with 11 bases between. Germline loops: CDR1 MNHNS, CDR2 SASEGT. CDR3 length equals 11 residues. In DNA form, the CDR3 reads TGTGCCAGCAGTACCCAGTTGGGGCAGTTCTTC. Its protein product is CASSTQLGQFF.

J is TRBJ2-7 and V is TRBV5-1, with D possibly called TRBD1 or TRBD2 (5 bases each). V was shortened by 6 bases and J by 5 bases, with 12 bases between the two germline ends. Germline V gene sequence: CDR1 SGHRS, CDR2 YFSETQ. This CDR3 contains 12 residues. Here the CDR3 reads CASKEGIDEQYF. CDR3 coding DNA: TGCGCCAGCAAAGAGGGGATCGACGAGCAGTACTTC. The variable domain in full, with the rest retrieved from reference TRBV5-1 and TRBJ2-7, is KAGVTQTPRYLIKTRGQQVTLSCSPISGHRSVSWYQQTPGQGLQFLFEYFSETQRNKGNFPGRFSGRQFSNSRSEMNVSTLELGDSALYLCASKEGIDEQYFGPGTRLTVT.

The chain has TRBV7-9 and TRBJ1-2, with 9 bases lining up with TRBD1. Germline CDR1 and CDR2: SEHNR and FQNEAQ (reference sequence). The length of the CDR3 is 15 residues. The V gene end was trimmed by 5 bases and the J gene end by 4 bases; junction bases not matched to a gene: 8. The CDR3 DNA reads as TGTGCCAGCAGCGGGGGGACAGGGAGGTTCTATGGCTACACCTTC. It encodes CASSGGTGRFYGYTF.

V usage is TRBV3-1 and J usage is TRBJ1-5; perhaps TRBD1 as D (5 bases). Germline V gene data show CDR1 as LGHDT and CDR2 as YNNKEL (reference sequence). The V and J ends lost 9 bases and 4 bases respectively, with 13 bases between them. CDR3 length: 13 residues. The chain's CDR3 is CASGTVGNQPQHF. In nucleotides, the CDR3 is TGTGCCAGTGGGACTGTGGGAAATCAGCCCCAGCATTTT.

This clonotype was seen more than once but under ten times. V usage is TRBV10-3 and J usage is TRBJ2-5; 7 bases are a match to TRBD2. The CDR3 length is 14 residues. The germline gives CDR1 ENHRY, CDR2 SYGVKD. V shed 0 bases and J 6 bases; nucleotides not matched to a gene: 4. CDR3 DNA sequence: TGTGCCATCAGTGAGTCCCTAGCGGCGAAGACCCAGTACTTC. Amino acid sequence: CAISESLAAKTQYF.

The V gene is TRBV5-1, the J gene TRBJ2-2, with 7 bases that match TRBD1. Germline-derived CDR1 and CDR2 are SGHRS and YFSETQ. This CDR3 spans 15 amino acids. The V gene end was trimmed by 0 bases and the J gene end by 6 bases; junction bases not matched to a gene: 5. The chain's CDR3 is CASSLDGTAAGELFF. As DNA, the CDR3 is TGCGCCAGCAGCTTGGATGGGACAGCGGCCGGGGAGCTGTTTTTT.

The V gene is TRBV19, the J gene TRBJ2-3; D is undetermined. CDR1 and CDR2 from the germline V gene are LNHDA and SQIVND (reference sequence). The CDR3 extends over 13 amino acids. V lost 8 bases, J lost 5 bases, and 14 bases lay in between. The CDR3 sequence: CASVSLSEDTQYF. The CDR3 nucleotides read TGTGCCAGTGTCTCGCTAAGCGAAGATACGCAGTATTTT.

This chain uses TRBV3-1 with TRBJ2-5; TRBD2 matches 16 bases. The CDR3 totals 17 residues. V was clipped by 3 bases and J by 3 bases; unmatched bases: 4. CDR1 is LGHDT, CDR2 YNNKEL, per germline (reference sequence). DNA of the CDR3: TGTGCCAGCAGCCACATGGGACTAGCGGGGGGGAAAGAGACCCAGTACTTC. It specifies CASSHMGLAGGKETQYF.

This clonotype was recorded once. The V gene is TRBV5-1, the J gene TRBJ1-1; D is undetermined. With 2 bases removed from V and 5 bases from J, the gap between germline ends came to 10 bases. The CDR3 loop spans 13 amino acids. Per germline, CDR1 SGHRS and CDR2 YFSETQ. The CDR3 coding sequence is TGCGCCAGCAGCTTCGACGGAGAAACTGAAGCTTTCTTT. As protein: CASSFDGETEAFF.

The chain employs TRBV12-5 and TRBJ2-5; TRBD1 matches 7 bases. V shed 1 base, J shed 2 bases, and the junction held 4 bases outside the gene matches. There are 15 residues in the CDR3. Germline CDR1 LGHNT, CDR2 FRNRAP. CDR3 sequence reads: CASGLGTGKQETQYF. In DNA, the CDR3 is TGTGCTAGTGGTTTGGGGACAGGAAAGCAAGAGACCCAGTACTTC. Variable domain in full (rest from reference TRBV12-5 and TRBJ2-5): DARVTQTPRHKVTEMGQEVTMRCQPILGHNTVFWYRQTMMQGLELLAYFRNRAPLDDSGMPKDRFSAEMPDATLATLKIQPSEPRDSAVYFCASGLGTGKQETQYFGPGTRLLVL.

The chain joins TRBV12-3 or TRBV12-4 to TRBJ1-3; D is undetermined. The CDR3 covers 13 residues. Trimming removed 3 bases from V and 3 bases from J, with 6 bases in between. CDR3 DNA sequence: TGTGCCAGCAGTTTTAATTATGGAAACACCATATATTTT. It encodes CASSFNYGNTIYF.

V is TRBV3-1 and J is TRBJ2-2, with D possibly being TRBD2 (6 bases). Deletions cut 4 bases from V and 4 bases from J, with 16 bases between. This CDR3 has 16 amino acids. Germline values: CDR1 LGHDT, CDR2 YNNKEL (reference sequence). The CDR3 region has the DNA TGTGCCAGCAGCCGGCCATCGGGGGTCGGCACCGGGGAGCTGTTTTTT. It encodes CASSRPSGVGTGELFF.

This clonotype came up a few times. V and J are TRBV30 and TRBJ2-3, with 8 bases aligning to TRBD2. J was trimmed by 6 bases and V by 4 bases; bases with no gene match: 9. This CDR3 is 14 amino acids long. Germline V gives CDR1 GTSNPN, CDR2 SVGIG (reference sequence). The CDR3 loop is CAWTAGERGDTQYF. CDR3 sequence (DNA): TGTGCCTGGACAGCGGGGGAGCGTGGGGATACGCAGTATTTT.

This clonotype was detected a few times. The V call is TRBV20-1, the J call TRBJ2-1; D may be TRBD2 (5 bases). The germline CDR1 and CDR2 sequences are DFQATT and SNEGSKA (reference sequence). The CDR3 runs to 12 residues. Deletions cut 3 bases from V and 12 bases from J, with 15 bases between. The CDR3 spells CSASEDAEGQFF. The CDR3 DNA is TGCAGTGCTAGCGAGGACGCCGAGGGGCAGTTCTTC.

In this sample, this clonotype turned up once. This sequence joins TRBV24-1 and TRBJ2-1; D perhaps matches TRBD1 (8 bases). The V gene's germline CDR1 is KGHDR and CDR2 SFDVKD. The CDR3 consists of 12 residues. Trimming took 5 bases from V and 15 from J, leaving 16 bases between them. CDR3 nucleotides: TGTGCCACCAGTGGATACAGGGGGGGTCTGTTCTTC. Its translation is CATSGYRGGLFF.

The CDR3 nucleotides are TGTGCCAGCAGCTTTGGCCCTAACAATGAGCAGTTCTTC. It specifies CASSFGPNNEQFF. The chain links TRBV5-4 to TRBJ2-1; D is undetermined. Trimming stripped 2 bases from V and 5 bases from J, with 8 bases between. The length of the CDR3 is 13 residues. Germline loops: CDR1 SGHNT, CDR2 YYREEE (reference sequence).

The chain uses TRBV6-2 or TRBV6-3 and TRBJ1-1, with TRBD1 as a possible D gene (5 bases). Germline V gene sequence: CDR1 MNHEY, CDR2 SVGEGT. Between the trimmed V and J ends, which lost 2 bases and 5 bases, there was a span of 15 bases. This CDR3 contains 15 residues. This chain's CDR3 is CASSYGVPGGTEAFF. CDR3 DNA: TGTGCCAGCAGTTACGGGGTCCCTGGGGGAACTGAAGCTTTCTTT.